The source of this T cell receptor beta chain is a study of vaccination and CD4 T cells after COVID-19. Study-wide context: Every participant had a vaccine, which was either BNT162b2 or mRNA-1273, given in two doses. Overlapping peptides covering the spike proteins of SARS-CoV-2, HCoV-NL63, HCoV-OC43 and HCoV-229E were added to stimulate cells. Culture controls were given either a CEFX pool, an HIV-1 Nef pool, or no peptide. Study observations and caveats: Spike mono-reactivity marked 304 of 307 vaccine-specific clones in convalescent patients.

The treatment: roughly ten-day PBMC culture with coronavirus spike peptide pools or control peptides (ViraFEST assay). Regarding this clonotype: Its antigen is still unknown.

Sequencing of DNA taken from cultured CD4+ T cells relied on the Oncomine TCR Beta short-read assay. TCRdb used MiXCR to reprocess the PCR reads, holding one entry per CDR3 protein. The data contain tens of thousands of distinct CDR3 sequences, around 48% of them singletons. This CDR3 contains 14 residues. Germline values: CDR1 MNHNS, CDR2 SASEGT. V lost 10 bases and J lost 1, with 14 bases in between. The origin of this receptor is a human donor who had recovered from COVID-19. The sequenced sample was CD4+ T cells from blood, cultured in vitro. This rearrangement joins TRBV6-1 to TRBJ1-5; D is unclear. CDR3 loop: CATAAGRSNQPQHF. The CDR3 DNA is TGTGCCACGGCCGCCGGAAGAAGCAATCAGCCCCAGCATTTT.